Listed here is a single T cell receptor beta chain. Its matching antigen is unknown. The data derive from a study of blood T cells in healthy people across ages. The CDR3 has 15 amino acids. The V and J ends lost 3 bases and 0 bases, in that order; junction bases with no gene match: 4. The V gene's germline CDR1 is SGHTA and CDR2 FQGNSA. It was with a sample-barcoded 5' primer and a J-beta primer mix that a second PCR of roughly 7 to 12 cycles was run. A tag from a template-switch adaptor with 12 random nucleotides marked each cDNA molecule. Each sample provided no less than 2.5 million CDR3-containing paired-end reads. MiXCR, applied by TCRdb to the 5' RACE reads, yields one record per CDR3 protein. The table records some 920,000 distinct CDR3 sequences, just over 50% of them present only once. Study results and limitations: For the donors, CMV status was unknown and possibly confounded expanded clonotype changes. Getting older went along with TCR beta diversity per million T cells dropping roughly linearly.

The gene calls are TRBV7-2 and TRBJ1-2, with 7 nucleotides matching TRBD1. Sequenced sample: blood. The TCR was taken from a woman aged 55-75 years in good health. The CDR3 sequence is CASSLDRRANYGYTF. CDR3 DNA: TGTGCCAGCAGCTTGGACAGGCGAGCTAACTATGGCTACACCTTC. Combining the CDR3 with reference TRBV7-2 and TRBJ1-2 gives the whole variable domain GAGVSQSPSNKVTEKGKDVELRCDPISGHTALYWYRQSLGQGLEFLIYFQGNSAPDKSGLPSDRFSAERTGGSVSTLTIQRTQQEDSAVYLCASSLDRRANYGYTFGSGTRLTVV.